The TCR beta chain described here comes from a study of shared clonotypes between healthy human individuals. Study results and caveats: Clonotype sharing among the donors was expected to vary with sequencing depth. Depth was large, yet rarefaction showed that sorted-subset sequencing was incomplete.

Donors, without exception, were Caucasian adults residing in Nashville, Tennessee. CDR1 is GTSNPN and CDR2 is SVGIG in the germline V gene (reference sequence). The CDR3 contains 14 residues. V was clipped by 7 bases and J by 2 bases, with 15 bases between them. As to this clone: Its antigen is not known.

Assay: immunoSEQ multiplex PCR; the TCRdb copy retains only in-frame clones and omits some. The sample holds millions of clones, around 95% seen once. Sequencing used naive CD4+ T cells sorted from blood. The sample's subset: CD45RA+ positively selected. The rearrangement joins TRBV30 to TRBJ1-5; a weak D match, TRBD1 (6 bases). This TCR came from a man aged 18 to 29 in good health. CDR3 coding DNA: TGTGCCTATACGTTGGACAGCCGCAATCAGCCCCAGCATTTT. Translating it yields CAYTLDSRNQPQHF.